Listed below are T cell receptor beta chains from one sample, sequenced in a study of T-cell memory formation after mild COVID-19. TCRdb reanalysed the 5' RACE reads using MiXCR and keeps one entry per CDR3 protein. This sample has approximately 150,000 distinct CDR3 sequences, with roughly 15% found just once. Source material: PBMCs or a T cell subset sorted from them (not recorded which). The receptors were gathered from an adult woman who had mild COVID-19 (a few samples of this study predate the infection). Cell type and time point are not known. The CDR3 runs from the conserved cysteine through the conserved F or W. A D gene is named only where the DNA matches it firmly. Rows may omit the clone size; those that give it use once, few, many or a size class.

TRBJ2-5,TRBV2,-,-,TGTGCCAGCCTGAGGGACGGCGGGGCCCAGTACTTC,CASLRDGGAQYF
TRBJ2-7,TRBV3-1,-,few,TGTGCCAGCAGCCAAGGGCCACTGAGCTCCTACGAGCAGTACTTC,CASSQGPLSSYEQYF
TRBJ2-1,TRBV5-1,TRBD1,-,TGCGCCAGCAGCGGGGGACAGGGTATTGTAGATGAGCAGTTCTTC,CASSGGQGIVDEQFF
TRBJ1-2,TRBV4-3,-,-,TGCGCCAGCAGCCAAGAGAGGGGCTCCTATGGCTACACCTTC,CASSQERGSYGYTF
TRBJ1-1,TRBV19,TRBD1,-,TGTGCCAGTAGTATACCAAGGACAGGAGTGAACACTGAAGCTTTCTTT,CASSIPRTGVNTEAFF
TRBJ2-2,TRBV4-1,-,-,-,CVSSPSGTGLTGELFFF
TRBJ2-3,TRBV18,-,-,TGTGCCAGCTCACCGGGCGGGCCTAGCACAGATACGCAGTATTTT,CASSPGGPSTDTQYF
TRBJ2-3,TRBV5-4,TRBD2,-,TGTGCCAGCAGCTCCGCGCGGTGGGAGGGAAGCACAGATACGCAGTATTTT,CASSSARWEGSTDTQYF
TRBJ1-1,TRBV29-1,-,-,TGCAGCGTTGGCAGCCAACTAAGTGAAGCTTTCTTT,CSVGSQLSEAFF
TRBJ2-5,TRBV18,-,-,TGTGCCAGCTCGCACTGGGGCAGCGAAGAGACCCAGTACTTC,CASSHWGSEETQYF
TRBJ1-5,TRBV2,-,-,TGTGCCAGCAGTGGCCCTGGGACCGGACAGCCCCAGCATTTT,CASSGPGTGQPQHF
TRBJ2-1,TRBV15,TRBD1,-,TGTGCCACCAGCAGAGAACAGGGGGCTAACAATGAGCAGTTCTTC,CATSREQGANNEQFF
TRBJ2-5,TRBV7-2,-,few,TGTGCCAGCAGCTTCCCCAGGACGATTAAGACCCAGTACTTC,CASSFPRTIKTQYF
TRBJ2-2,TRBV5-1,-,few,TGCGCCAGCACCCCGACCGGGGTGAACACCGGGGAGCTGTTTTTT,CASTPTGVNTGELFF
TRBJ1-1,TRBV12-3/TRBV12-4,-,few,TGTGCCAGCAGTCGGACAGCGAACACTGAAGCTTTCTTT,CASSRTANTEAFF
TRBJ1-4,TRBV21-1,-,-,TGTGCCAGCAGCAAAGCGGCGCGGGGGCCTGAAAAACTGTTTTTT,CASSKAARGPEKLFF